This is a list of T cell receptor beta chains from one sample in a study of blood T cells in healthy people across ages. In TCRdb, the 5' RACE reads were re-called with MiXCR into one record per CDR3 protein. This table holds 1.5 million to 2 million distinct CDR3 sequences, roughly 28% found once. The sequenced material came from blood. The source is a woman in her 30s in good health. Both conserved end residues are part of each CDR3. The order of the fields is V gene, D gene, J gene, clone size, CDR3 protein, CDR3 DNA. D genes are given only for firm matches. Part of the rows lack a size; the others show once, few, many or a class for expanded clones.

V: TRBV10-3
D: TRBD2
J: TRBJ2-7
size: few
CDR3: CAISAGGRGYEQYF
DNA: TGTGCCATCAGCGCCGGCGGGAGAGGCTACGAGCAGTACTTC

V: TRBV6-6
D: NA
J: TRBJ2-7
size: NA
CDR3: CASSYSVGGEQYF
DNA: TGTGCCAGCAGTTACTCCGTAGGGGGCGAGCAGTACTTC

V: TRBV6-6
D: TRBD1
J: TRBJ2-7
size: many
CDR3: CASSPSQTGGTYEQYF
DNA: TGTGCCAGCTCCCCATCCCAGACAGGGGGGACCTACGAGCAGTACTTC

V: TRBV10-3
D: NA
J: TRBJ1-2
size: few
CDR3: CAISVGAPGDGGYTF
DNA: TGTGCCATCAGTGTTGGTGCTCCCGGAGACGGGGGCTACACCTTC

V: TRBV5-5
D: TRBD2
J: TRBJ2-1
size: NA
CDR3: CASSTTSGVYNEQFF
DNA: TGTGCCAGCAGCACAACTAGCGGGGTCTACAATGAGCAGTTCTTC

V: TRBV5-1
D: NA
J: TRBJ2-6
size: NA
CDR3: CASSPPPTGANVLTF
DNA: TGCGCCAGCAGCCCCCCCCCAACTGGGGCCAACGTCCTGACTTTC

V: TRBV5-1
D: TRBD1
J: TRBJ2-1
size: NA
CDR3: CASSWAFDRGEAYNEQFF
DNA: TGCGCCAGCAGCTGGGCATTTGACAGGGGAGAAGCCTACAATGAGCAGTTCTTC

V: TRBV6-6
D: NA
J: TRBJ1-3
size: NA
CDR3: CASSYRGRAGNTIYF
DNA: TGTGCCAGCAGTTACCGGGGCAGGGCTGGAAACACCATATATTTT

V: TRBV27
D: TRBD1
J: TRBJ1-2
size: NA
CDR3: CASKVSPQGVFGYTF
DNA: TGTGCCAGCAAGGTGTCTCCACAGGGGGTTTTTGGCTACACCTTC

V: TRBV14
D: TRBD2
J: TRBJ2-1
size: NA
CDR3: CASAWGGRYNEQFF
DNA: TGTGCCAGCGCTTGGGGGGGGAGGTACAATGAGCAGTTCTTC

V: TRBV12-3/TRBV12-4
D: NA
J: TRBJ2-3
size: few
CDR3: CASVSAAVTDTQYF
DNA: TGTGCCAGCGTATCAGCGGCAGTTACAGATACGCAGTATTTT

V: TRBV18
D: TRBD2
J: TRBJ2-1
size: NA
CDR3: CASSPFREQGGNEQFF
DNA: TGTGCCAGCTCACCATTTAGGGAGCAGGGAGGGAATGAGCAGTTCTTC

V: TRBV7-2
D: NA
J: TRBJ2-7
size: few
CDR3: CASSLLAGRQSYEQYF
DNA: TGTGCCAGCAGCTTACTGGCGGGACGGCAATCCTACGAGCAGTACTTC

V: TRBV4-1
D: NA
J: TRBJ1-1
size: NA
CDR3: CASSQIPDGNTEAFF
DNA: TGCGCCAGCAGCCAAATTCCGGACGGTAACACTGAAGCTTTCTTT

V: TRBV3-1
D: NA
J: TRBJ2-1
size: NA
CDR3: CASSQESGQPDEQFF
DNA: TGTGCCAGCAGCCAAGAATCCGGGCAGCCTGACGAGCAGTTCTTC

V: TRBV6-1
D: TRBD1
J: TRBJ1-3
size: NA
CDR3: CAGGDGNTIYF
DNA: TGTGCAGGGGGCGATGGAAACACCATATATTTT

V: TRBV29-1
D: TRBD2
J: TRBJ2-1
size: many
CDR3: CSVGGTSGVYNEQFF
DNA: TGCAGCGTTGGAGGGACTAGCGGGGTCTACAATGAGCAGTTCTTC

V: TRBV6-4
D: TRBD1
J: TRBJ1-5
size: NA
CDR3: CASSESDRDQPQHF
DNA: TGTGCCAGCAGTGAATCCGACAGGGATCAGCCCCAGCATTTT

V: TRBV6-1
D: NA
J: TRBJ2-1
size: NA
CDR3: CASTSGGTSYKEQFF
DNA: TGTGCCAGCACTTCAGGGGGGACCTCCTACAAAGAGCAGTTCTTC

V: TRBV12-3/TRBV12-4
D: NA
J: TRBJ2-7
size: few
CDR3: CASRYRGGYEQYF
DNA: TGTGCCAGCCGGTACAGGGGGGGCTACGAGCAGTACTTC

V: TRBV2
D: NA
J: TRBJ1-2
size: NA
CDR3: CASSPLLGVSGYTF
DNA: TGTGCCAGCAGTCCCCTCTTGGGGGTGAGCGGCTACACCTTC

V: TRBV7-2
D: NA
J: TRBJ2-3
size: NA
CDR3: CASSYPGLRTDTQYF
DNA: TGTGCCAGCAGCTATCCGGGACTGAGAACAGATACGCAGTATTTT

V: TRBV2
D: TRBD1
J: TRBJ2-6
size: few
CDR3: CASSRDRAGLTSGANVLTF
DNA: TGTGCCAGCAGTCGGGACAGGGCTGGTTTGACTTCTGGGGCCAACGTCCTGACTTTC

V: TRBV20-1
D: TRBD2
J: TRBJ2-1
size: many
CDR3: CSARAGGVNNEQFF
DNA: TGCAGTGCTAGAGCGGGGGGGGTGAACAATGAGCAGTTCTTC

V: TRBV5-1
D: NA
J: TRBJ2-3
size: NA
CDR3: CASSPGGLALLTDTQYF
DNA: TGCGCCAGCAGCCCGGGGGGCCTAGCGCTTCTCACAGATACGCAGTATTTT

V: TRBV4-1
D: NA
J: TRBJ2-3
size: NA
CDR3: CASSQRVGGGNTDTQYF
DNA: TGCGCCAGCAGCCAAAGGGTAGGGGGGGGTAACACAGATACGCAGTATTTT

V: TRBV2
D: NA
J: TRBJ2-3
size: few
CDR3: CASSGDSTLLDTQYF
DNA: TGTGCCAGCAGTGGGGATAGCACCCTTCTAGATACGCAGTATTTT